The next 25 T cell receptor beta chains were all read from a single sample in a study of identifying expanded T cells in peripheral blood. Using immunoSEQ multiplex PCR, the repertoire was profiled, and TCRdb retains in-frame clones only, with some absent. The sample records tens of thousands of clones, roughly 88% being singletons. The sequencing sample was made of blood. All receptors derive from a person aged 18 to 70 in good health.

The chain recombines TRBV6-5 with TRBJ2-5; 9 bases are a match to TRBD2. The DNA matches TRBJ2-7 better at its end, which makes the J call doubtful. CDR3 length: 14 residues. In germline, CDR1 is MNHEY, CDR2 SVGAGI. The CDR3 nucleotides read TGTGCCAGCAGGCCGGGACTAGCAGTCTACGAGCAGTACTTC. Translated: CASRPGLAVYEQYF.

V is TRBV4-1 and J is TRBJ2-5; 11 nucleotides line up with TRBD2. The CDR3 loop spans 18 amino acids. The V gene's germline CDR1 is MGHRA and CDR2 YSYEKL. V lost 0 bases, J lost 5 bases, and 11 bases stayed unmatched. This CDR3 reads CASSQETSGSGEEETQYF. The CDR3 bases are TGCGCCAGCAGCCAAGAAACTAGCGGGAGTGGGGAGGAGGAGACCCAGTACTTC.

The chain has TRBV18 and TRBJ2-7; no firm D call. Deletions cut 4 bases from V and 7 bases from J, with 8 bases between. CDR1 KGHSH and CDR2 LQKENI come from the germline V gene. There are 11 residues in the CDR3. CDR3 amino acids: CASSLTGEQYF. DNA of the CDR3: TGTGCCAGCTCACTTACGGGTGAGCAGTACTTC.

The chain carries TRBV5-4 and TRBJ2-2, with a weak D call TRBD2 (7 bases). This CDR3 is built from 16 residues. The germline CDR1 and CDR2 sequences are SGHNT and YYREEE (reference sequence). V was pared by 3 bases and J by 5 bases, with 17 bases between. CDR3 in amino acids: CASSSPKGGPTGELFF. CDR3 DNA: TGTGCCAGCAGCTCCCCTAAGGGGGGGCCTACCGGGGAGCTGTTTTTT.

The chain combines TRBV4-2 with TRBJ2-7; 9 bases match TRBD1. With V trimmed by 2 bases and J by 4 bases, 6 bases remained unmatched. CDR1 and CDR2 from the germline V gene are LGHNA and YNFKEQ. This CDR3 has 15 residues. This CDR3 is CASSQPGQGGYEQYF. Here the CDR3 DNA reads TGTGCCAGCAGCCAACCGGGACAGGGAGGATACGAGCAGTACTTC.

The V and J genes are TRBV10-3 and TRBJ1-2; no definite D call. Per germline, CDR1 ENHRY and CDR2 SYGVKD. The CDR3 spans 13 residues. Trimming cost V 3 bases and J 2 bases, with 7 bases left between them. The CDR3 is CAISDPRNYGYTF. The DNA of the CDR3 is TGTGCCATCAGTGATCCGCGAAACTATGGCTACACCTTC.

V and J are TRBV6-1 and TRBJ2-1; 10 bases fit TRBD2. Germline V CDR1 and CDR2: MNHNS, SASEGT. The CDR3 totals 16 residues. V lost 2 bases, J lost 1 base, and 2 bases stayed unmatched. The CDR3 nucleotides are TGTGCCAGCAGTGAACCAGCGGGAGGGTCCTACAATGAGCAGTTCTTC. Translated, it gives CASSEPAGGSYNEQFF.

The rearrangement joins TRBV4-1 to TRBJ2-1; 7 bases are a match to TRBD1. This CDR3 spans 16 amino acids. V was clipped by 3 bases and J by 1 base; unmatched bases: 6. Germline V gene data show CDR1 as MGHRA and CDR2 as YSYEKL. In DNA, the CDR3 is TGCGCCAGCAGCCATATGGACAGGAATTCCTACAATGAGCAGTTCTTC. Protein product: CASSHMDRNSYNEQFF.

Only one count was recorded for this clone. The rearrangement joins TRBV18 to TRBJ1-4, with D tentatively TRBD1 (5 bases). Germline V lookup: CDR1 KGHSH, CDR2 LQKENI. The V gene lost 3 bases and the J gene lost 4 bases, with 18 bases spanning the gap. The CDR3 extends over 17 amino acids. The CDR3 coding sequence is TGTGCCAGCTCACCCAGTCCAGCAATGGGACGTAATGAAAAACTGTTTTTT. The encoded protein is CASSPSPAMGRNEKLFF.

The CDR3 DNA is TGTGCCAGCAGCCAAGACGGGGGACAGAATAGACCCCAGTATTTT. This sequence encodes CASSQDGGQNRPQYF. The rearrangement joins TRBV14 to TRBJ2-3; the D gene is possibly TRBD1 (7 bases). This CDR3 is 15 amino acids long. Germline CDR1 reads SGHDN; CDR2 reads FVKESK. V gave up 0 bases and J gave up 12 bases, with 19 bases separating them.

The chain recombines TRBV10-3 with TRBJ1-2; possibly TRBD1 for D (6 bases). The V gene's germline CDR1 is ENHRY and CDR2 SYGVKD. V shed 3 bases and J shed 6 bases, with 14 bases lying between them. The CDR3 is 14 amino acids. The CDR3 here is CAISELQGRNGYTF. CDR3 nucleotide sequence: TGTGCCATCAGTGAATTACAGGGTAGGAATGGCTACACCTTC.

V usage is TRBV7-2 and J usage is TRBJ2-1; TRBD2 agrees at 9 bases. J was trimmed by 0 bases and V by 5 bases; bases with no gene match: 2. This CDR3 region has 15 residues. Germline V gene sequence: CDR1 SGHTA, CDR2 FQGNSA. In DNA form, the CDR3 reads TGTGCCAGCAGCCTTAGCGGGAGCTCCTACAATGAGCAGTTCTTC. It encodes CASSLSGSSYNEQFF.

The chain is built from TRBV6-5 and TRBJ1-1; a possible D gene is TRBD1 (6 bases). The CDR3 has 14 residues. V lost 2 bases and J 2 bases, leaving 9 bases between the germline ends. Germline V gene data show CDR1 as MNHEY and CDR2 as SVGAGI. CDR3 residues: CASSYGGRNTEAFF. The CDR3 region has the DNA TGTGCCAGCAGTTACGGGGGCCGCAACACTGAAGCTTTCTTT.

This chain joins TRBV6-1 and TRBJ1-4, with a tentative D call TRBD1 (5 bases). The CDR3 contains 13 residues. V lost 4 bases and J 6 bases, leaving 9 bases between the germline ends. Germline V CDR1 and CDR2: MNHNS, SASEGT. The DNA of the CDR3 is TGTGCCAGCAGTGGACAGTGGGATGAAAAACTGTTTTTT. This translates into CASSGQWDEKLFF.

The gene calls are TRBV20-1 and TRBJ2-1, with D perhaps matching TRBD2 (5 bases). This CDR3 has 11 residues. Trimming cost V 3 bases and J 8 bases, with 8 bases left between them. Germline loops: CDR1 DFQATT, CDR2 SNEGSKA (reference sequence). In DNA form, the CDR3 reads TGCAGTGCTAGTGGGCGGGATGAGCAGTTCTTC. Amino acid sequence: CSASGRDEQFF.

The chain couples TRBV13 to TRBJ2-7; 8 nucleotides line up with TRBD1. CDR1 is PRHDT, CDR2 FYEKMQ, per germline (reference sequence). The CDR3 loop spans 14 amino acids. After removal of 1 base from V and 2 bases from J, the junction contained 1 base not matched to a gene. The CDR3 spells CASSLDRGAYEQYF. For the CDR3, the DNA is TGTGCCAGCAGCTTAGACAGGGGGGCCTACGAGCAGTACTTC.

The CDR3 coding sequence is TGTGCCAGCAGTGTCGACAAGTCCTACGAGCAGTACTTC. Translated, it gives CASSVDKSYEQYF. The rearrangement joins TRBV6-1 to TRBJ2-7, with D unclear. The CDR3 contains 13 residues. Trimming removed 4 bases from V and 1 base from J, with 8 bases in between. The germline V gene has CDR1 MNHNS and CDR2 SASEGT.

J is TRBJ1-1 and V is TRBV5-6, with unresolved D. Germline-derived CDR1 and CDR2 are SGHDT and YYEEEE. V was cut by 2 bases and J by 1 base, with 9 bases left in between. CDR3 size: 14 residues. CDR3 sequence reads: CASSFSATNTEAFF. DNA of the CDR3: TGTGCCAGCAGCTTTTCTGCTACGAACACTGAAGCTTTCTTT.

This chain joins TRBV19 and TRBJ2-7, with D perhaps matching TRBD1 or TRBD2 (5 bases each). The CDR3 is 14 residues long. Germline V gives CDR1 LNHDA, CDR2 SQIVND (reference sequence). Trimming removed 1 base at V and 4 bases at J, with 11 bases between. The CDR3 DNA reads TGTGCCAGTAGTATAGCCGGGACGGGGTACGAGCAGTACTTC. It yields the protein CASSIAGTGYEQYF.

This clone is a singleton in its sample. The chain recombines TRBV15 with TRBJ2-2; tentative D call: TRBD1 (5 bases). Germline CDR1 LNHNV, CDR2 YYDKDF (reference sequence). The CDR3 is 16 amino acids. Trimming cost V 0 bases and J 4 bases, with 12 bases left between them. The CDR3 region is CATSRDKWQGTGELFF. The CDR3 DNA follows: TGTGCCACCAGCAGAGATAAGTGGCAGGGCACCGGGGAGCTGTTTTTT.

The chain joins TRBV5-4 to TRBJ1-5; weak D call: TRBD1 (5 bases). The CDR3 length is 14 residues. The germline gives CDR1 SGHNT, CDR2 YYREEE (reference sequence). Trimming left V 4 bases short and J 7 bases short, with 15 bases between. CDR3 protein: CASSPVPGGQPQHF. CDR3 DNA sequence: TGTGCCAGCAGCCCCGTCCCCGGGGGGCAGCCCCAGCATTTT.

On this clone itself: Additional DNA sequences in this sample encode the identical CDR3. The J gene is TRBJ1-2, the V gene TRBV4-1; D uncertain. The germline V gene encodes CDR1 MGHRA and CDR2 YSYEKL. V shed 1 base and J shed 0 bases, with 9 bases lying between them. This CDR3 is 15 amino acids long. CDR3 loop: CASSQGGATNYGYTF. CDR3 in DNA: TGCGCCAGCAGCCAAGGGGGAGCGACTAACTATGGCTACACCTTC.

On this clone: Germline is not matched at one junction end, which may reflect a read error. This rearrangement joins TRBV30 to TRBJ1-6; 9 bases fit TRBD1. CDR3 length: 15 residues. Germline V gene sequence: CDR1 GTSNPN, CDR2 SVGIG (reference sequence). This CDR3 is CVWREGDRDNSPLHF. The CDR3 region has the DNA TGTGTCTGGAGGGAGGGGGACAGGGATAATTCACCCCTCCACTTT.

The chain combines TRBV11-1 with TRBJ1-1; D is unresolved. The CDR3 runs to 13 residues. V lost 1 base to trimming and J lost 0 bases, with 3 bases between them. The germline V gene has CDR1 SGHAT and CDR2 FQDESV (reference sequence). For the CDR3, the DNA is TGTGCCAGCAGCTTAGTTGTGAACACTGAAGCTTTCTTT. This gives the protein CASSLVVNTEAFF.

The chain uses TRBV4-1 and TRBJ2-5, with TRBD2 as a possible D gene (5 bases). The CDR3 sequence is 13 residues long. The V gene's germline CDR1 is MGHRA and CDR2 YSYEKL. Trimming shortened V by 1 base and J by 7 bases, and 10 bases separated the two germline ends. The CDR3 region has the DNA TGCGCCAGCAGCCAAGTCGGGGTCGGGACCCAGTACTTC. Translation: CASSQVGVGTQYF.